The 32 T cell receptor beta chains given below trace back to one sample, sequenced in a study of blood T cells in healthy people across ages. The authors ran a second PCR of roughly 6 to 12 cycles using a sample-barcoded 5' primer and a J-beta primer mix. TCRdb ran MiXCR on the 5' RACE reads and lists one entry per CDR3 protein. The data contain approximately 780,000 distinct CDR3 sequences, roughly 26% of them singletons. These same data were also listed under a study on T cells of mothers and their children.

What was sequenced was blood. Source of these receptors: a boy under 18 in good health.

This clonotype was picked up a small number of times. The chain combines TRBV11-1 with TRBJ2-7; D possibly corresponds to TRBD1 (7 bases). Germline loops: CDR1 SGHAT, CDR2 FQDESV (reference sequence). This CDR3 is built from 15 residues. V was clipped by 5 bases and J by 2 bases, with 16 bases between them. The CDR3, as DNA: TGTGCCAGCAGCCCGGCAGGGGGGTCCGCCTACGAGCAGTACTTC. This sequence encodes CASSPAGGSAYEQYF.

The CDR3 loop is CSVIPGQGAVDGYTF. The CDR3 DNA is TGCAGCGTTATTCCGGGACAGGGGGCAGTTGATGGCTACACCTTC. The chain employs TRBV29-1 and TRBJ1-2; 12 positions agree with TRBD1. Looked up from germline, CDR1 is SQVTM and CDR2 is ANQGSEA. V was pared by 5 bases and J by 6 bases, with 10 bases of the junction left unmatched. CDR3 length equals 15 residues.

The rearrangement joins TRBV27 to TRBJ2-5; D perhaps matches TRBD1 (6 bases). The J call is in doubt because the DNA end fits TRBJ2-1 better. The CDR3 loop spans 13 amino acids. Germline CDR1 MNHEY, CDR2 SMNVEV (reference sequence). CDR3 loop: CASNPLRGNEQFF. CDR3 bases: TGTGCCAGCAACCCCTTAAGGGGGAATGAGCAGTTCTTC.

Only a few counts were recorded for this clonotype. V is TRBV10-3 and J is TRBJ2-1, with a tentative D call TRBD1 (6 bases). CDR1 and CDR2 from the germline V gene are ENHRY and SYGVKD. Trimming shortened V by 0 bases and J by 7 bases, and 7 bases separated the two germline ends. This CDR3 is 13 amino acids long. CDR3 DNA sequence: TGTGCCATCAGTGAGTCGCAGGGGAATGAGCAGTTCTTC. Amino acids: CAISESQGNEQFF.

The V call is TRBV7-9, the J call TRBJ2-5; no reliable D call. The CDR3 runs to 15 residues. The V gene lost 5 bases and the J gene lost 2 bases, with 15 bases spanning the gap. The germline V gene encodes CDR1 SEHNR and CDR2 FQNEAQ (reference sequence). CDR3 sequence (DNA): TGTGCCAGCAGCCCCTGGACGGAAGAACAAGAGACCCAGTACTTC. It is translated as CASSPWTEEQETQYF.

This clonotype showed up just a few times. This rearrangement joins TRBV5-1 to TRBJ2-3; TRBD2 matches at 10 bases. This CDR3 is built from 15 residues. Looked up from germline, CDR1 is SGHRS and CDR2 is YFSETQ. The V segment lost 2 bases and the J segment 6 bases; nucleotides outside the gene matches: 6. CDR3 protein: CASSLMVAGGDTQYF. The CDR3 DNA sequence: TGCGCCAGCAGCTTAATGGTAGCGGGGGGTGATACGCAGTATTTT.

There are a few counts of this clonotype. The rearrangement joins TRBV7-9 to TRBJ2-5; no definite D call. The end of the DNA fits TRBJ2-1 better, so the J call may be wrong. This CDR3 contains 15 residues. Germline CDR1 and CDR2: SEHNR and FQNEAQ (reference sequence). The CDR3 is CASSPLGSPGNEQFF. In DNA form, the CDR3 reads TGTGCCAGCAGTCCCCTCGGGTCCCCTGGGAATGAGCAGTTCTTC.

Note on this clonotype: The CDR3 carries no conserved terminal phenylalanine or tryptophan, so it likely arises from a read error. The chain uses TRBV12-3 or TRBV12-4 and TRBJ2-6; 8 nucleotides agree with TRBD2. Germline trimming cut 6 bases from V and 4 bases from J; bases unmatched to any gene: 11. This CDR3 has 17 residues. CDR3 in DNA: TGTGCCAGCAGAACCGGGAGGGGGGCGCCCGGGGCCAACGTCCTGACTGTC. The encoded protein is CASRTGRGAPGANVLTV.

The table lists this clonotype with many counts. J is TRBJ2-7 and V is TRBV28, with D maybe TRBD2 (5 bases). CDR1 and CDR2 from the germline V gene are MDHEN and SYDVKM. This CDR3 is built from 13 residues. The V end was cut by 4 bases, the J end by 2 bases, with 9 bases between. This CDR3 reads CASSSRGTYEQYF. The CDR3 DNA reads as TGTGCCAGCAGTTCACGGGGAACCTACGAGCAGTACTTC.

This clonotype came up a few times. CDR3 residues: CASSLRGPLNSPLHF. The CDR3 bases are TGTGCCAGCAGTTTACGGGGGCCGCTTAATTCACCCCTCCACTTT. This chain uses TRBV12-3 or TRBV12-4 with TRBJ1-6; D might be TRBD1 (6 bases). This CDR3 region has 15 residues. Trimming removed 2 bases from V and 6 bases from J, with 11 bases in between.

The chain has TRBV3-1 and TRBJ1-1, with 11 bases identical to TRBD1. The junction had 11 bases not matched to a gene; V was cut back by 5 bases and J by 0 bases. The CDR3 is 18 amino acids. CDR1 is LGHDT and CDR2 is YNNKEL in the germline V gene (reference sequence). As DNA, the CDR3 is TGTGCCAGCAGCTACCGGGACAGGGGGGGGGTAATGAACACTGAAGCTTTCTTT. It codes for CASSYRDRGGVMNTEAFF.

This clonotype was observed a handful of times. The CDR3 here is CASSPKQGVSYEQYF. DNA for the CDR3: TGCGCCAGCAGCCCCAAACAGGGGGTTAGCTACGAGCAGTACTTC. The V and J genes are TRBV5-1 and TRBJ2-7; 8 nucleotides match TRBD1. The trim removed 4 bases at V and 3 bases at J, leaving 9 bases unmatched. CDR1 is SGHRS, CDR2 YFSETQ, per germline. The CDR3 is 15 residues long.

This clonotype was found many times. The J gene is TRBJ2-6, the V gene TRBV20-1, with 7 bases that match TRBD2. This CDR3 comprises 16 residues. Germline trimming cut 6 bases from V and 0 bases from J; bases unmatched to any gene: 8. Germline-derived CDR1 and CDR2 are DFQATT and SNEGSKA (reference sequence). The CDR3 here is CSAMRAGSSGANVLTF. In nucleotides, the CDR3 is TGCAGTGCCATGCGAGCGGGGTCCTCTGGGGCCAACGTCCTGACTTTC.

This clonotype was picked up a small number of times. The chain carries TRBV12-3 or TRBV12-4 and TRBJ2-5; D remains ambiguous. V was clipped by 5 bases and J by 1 base, with 26 bases between them. The CDR3 is 19 residues long. The CDR3 is CASSAYLLGIDQAQETQYF. CDR3 coding DNA: TGTGCCAGCAGTGCTTATCTCCTGGGTATTGACCAGGCCCAAGAGACCCAGTACTTC.

The CDR3 nucleotides are TGTGCCAGCAGCCGAGGACTAGCGGCTAACAATGAGCAGTTCTTC. Encoded protein: CASSRGLAANNEQFF. The chain employs TRBV6-2 or TRBV6-3 and TRBJ2-5; 10 bases fit TRBD2. The J call may be incorrect, as the DNA end agrees better with TRBJ2-1. Germline V gene data show CDR1 as MNHEY and CDR2 as SVGEGT. The CDR3 is 15 residues long.

The J gene is TRBJ2-5, the V gene TRBV9; TRBD2 might be the D (5 bases). Germline lookup yields CDR1 SGDLS and CDR2 YYNGEE. V was clipped by 2 bases and J by 4 bases, with 15 bases between them. The CDR3 contains 15 residues. CDR3 nucleotides: TGTGCCAGCAGCGTCGGGCGGAATCGGGGAGAGACCCAGTACTTC. Protein: CASSVGRNRGETQYF.

The chain joins TRBV5-1 to TRBJ2-5, with D perhaps TRBD2 (6 bases). V lost 0 bases and J 5 bases, leaving 11 bases between the germline ends. Looked up from germline, CDR1 is SGHRS and CDR2 is YFSETQ. The CDR3 spans 14 residues. The CDR3 protein is CASSLGLAMETQYF. The CDR3 nucleotides are TGCGCCAGCAGCTTGGGGCTAGCGATGGAGACCCAGTACTTC.

This clonotype has only a few counts. The chain carries TRBV28 and TRBJ2-6; D uncertain. The CDR3 runs 15 residues. The V end lost 5 bases, the J end lost 1 base, and 9 bases lay between the germline ends. Per the germline V gene, CDR1 is MDHEN and CDR2 is SYDVKM. For the CDR3, the DNA is TGTGCCAGCAGTAGAGGTCGATCTGGGGCCAACGTCCTGACTTTC. This gives the protein CASSRGRSGANVLTF.

The chain employs TRBV5-1 and TRBJ2-7; D might be TRBD1 (6 bases). Germline V gene data show CDR1 as SGHRS and CDR2 as YFSETQ. The CDR3 is made up of 14 amino acids. V gave up 4 bases and J gave up 4 bases, with 15 bases separating them. The CDR3 DNA is TGCGCCAGCAGCCCAGCCGGACAGTGGTACGAGCAGTACTTC. Translation: CASSPAGQWYEQYF.

This clonotype came up a few times. This chain links TRBV4-3 with TRBJ2-1, with 11 bases that match TRBD2. The CDR3 consists of 16 residues. The trim removed 4 bases at V and 4 bases at J, leaving 6 bases unmatched. Looked up from germline, CDR1 is LGHNA and CDR2 is YSLEER. The CDR3, as DNA: TGCGCCAGCAGCCCTAGACTAGCGGGGAAATACAATGAGCAGTTCTTC. Amino acids: CASSPRLAGKYNEQFF.

Only a few counts were recorded for this clonotype. V and J are TRBV4-2 and TRBJ2-5; 9 bases map to TRBD2. The end of the DNA aligns better with TRBJ2-7, so the J call may be wrong. The CDR3 loop spans 16 amino acids. Germline loops: CDR1 LGHNA, CDR2 YNFKEQ. In DNA form, the CDR3 reads TGTGCCAGCAGCCAAGAATGGGCTAGCGGGGTCTACGAGCAGTACTTC. Protein: CASSQEWASGVYEQYF.

CDR3 DNA sequence: TGTGCCAGCAGCACAAACGAGGGGTCAGGGGAGCCCTCTGGGGCCAACGTCCTGACTTTC. Its translation is CASSTNEGSGEPSGANVLTF. The rearrangement links TRBV11-1 to TRBJ2-6; tentative D call: TRBD1 (6 bases). Germline V lookup: CDR1 SGHAT, CDR2 FQDESV (reference sequence). The CDR3 length is 20 residues. Trimming pared 5 bases from V and 0 bases from J, leaving 23 bases between.

This clonotype has only a few counts. The chain joins TRBV6-6 to TRBJ1-4; possibly TRBD1 for D (5 bases). From germline, CDR1 is MNHNY and CDR2 SVGAGI (reference sequence). V lost 2 bases and J 5 bases, leaving 15 bases between the germline ends. This CDR3 spans 16 amino acids. The CDR3 DNA reads as TGTGCCAGCAGTTACGGAGAGTGGGGCCACAATGAAAAACTGTTTTTT. This codes for CASSYGEWGHNEKLFF.

A few counts support this clonotype. The chain joins TRBV7-3 to TRBJ2-2; no clear D. This CDR3 contains 15 residues. CDR1 and CDR2 from the germline V gene are SGHTA and FQGTGA. V was trimmed by 5 bases and J by 4 bases, leaving 14 bases between them. The DNA of the CDR3 is TGTGCCAGCAGCCCAGCCCCAGTCTTCACCGGGGAGCTGTTTTTT. It encodes CASSPAPVFTGELFF.

This clonotype showed up just once. The CDR3 protein is CASSTGQGSMNTEAFF. In DNA, the CDR3 is TGTGCCAGCAGCACTGGACAGGGGTCCATGAACACTGAAGCTTTCTTT. V gene TRBV6-6 combines with J gene TRBJ1-1; TRBD1 matches 9 bases. The CDR3 sequence is 16 residues long. Germline assignment: CDR1 MNHNY and CDR2 SVGAGI (reference sequence). V was clipped by 6 bases and J by 0 bases; unmatched bases: 8.

This clonotype occurred a few times. The rearrangement joins TRBV7-3 to TRBJ2-1; D perhaps matches TRBD2 (7 bases). This CDR3 is 17 amino acids long. V lost 4 bases and J 2 bases, leaving 18 bases between the germline ends. Germline V CDR1 and CDR2: SGHTA, FQGTGA. The CDR3 nucleotides read TGTGCCAGCAGCTCTAGAGGGGGGGGGACGCCCTACAATGAGCAGTTCTTC. Residues: CASSSRGGGTPYNEQFF.

The V call is TRBV11-2, the J call TRBJ2-3; D is unclear. Germline-derived CDR1 and CDR2 are SGHAT and FQNNGV. The ends were cut back, 3 bases at V and 4 bases at J, with 11 bases in the middle. The CDR3 totals 14 residues. The CDR3 here is CASSFLVPSDTQYF. DNA of the CDR3: TGTGCCAGCAGCTTCCTAGTCCCCTCAGATACGCAGTATTTT.

This chain connects TRBV5-1 to TRBJ2-3, with a weak D call TRBD2 (6 bases). CDR3 size: 14 residues. V was pared by 4 bases and J by 2 bases, with 11 bases between. The germline V gene encodes CDR1 SGHRS and CDR2 YFSETQ. The DNA for the CDR3 is TGCGCCAGCAGCCTCCGGGAGATCACAGATACGCAGTATTTT. As protein: CASSLREITDTQYF.

The chain employs TRBV19 and TRBJ1-3; D unclear. V lost 3 bases and J lost 0, with 9 bases in between. CDR1 is LNHDA, CDR2 SQIVND, per germline (reference sequence). This CDR3 contains 15 residues. Here the CDR3 reads CASSMAFHSGNTIYF. The DNA for the CDR3 is TGTGCCAGTAGTATGGCATTCCACTCTGGAAACACCATATATTTT.

The J gene is TRBJ2-2, the V gene TRBV7-6; D remains unclear. Trimming removed 6 bases from V and 5 bases from J, with 16 bases in between. The germline CDR1 and CDR2 sequences are SGHVS and FNYEAQ. The CDR3 length is 15 residues. This CDR3 is CASSGWGRETGELFF. The CDR3 DNA sequence: TGTGCCAGCAGTGGCTGGGGAAGAGAAACCGGGGAGCTGTTTTTT.

The chain recombines TRBV6-5 with TRBJ1-2; tentative D call: TRBD1 (6 bases). This CDR3 has 15 residues. Per the germline V gene, CDR1 is MNHEY and CDR2 is SVGAGI. V shed 5 bases and J shed 2 bases, with 15 bases lying between them. CDR3: CASSLTQGNNYGYTF. The DNA for the CDR3 is TGTGCCAGCAGTCTGACCCAGGGGAACAACTATGGCTACACCTTC.

J is TRBJ2-3 and V is TRBV6-2 or TRBV6-3; the D is unclear. Trimming took 4 bases from V and 8 from J, leaving 7 bases between them. Germline CDR1 and CDR2: MNHEY and SVGEGT. This CDR3 region has 11 residues. CDR3 sequence: CASSSRATQYF. The CDR3 DNA reads TGTGCCAGCAGTTCTAGGGCTACGCAGTATTTT.